This paragraph covers one T cell receptor beta chain sequence. The data derive from a study of blood T cell repertoires in COVID-19. Study as a whole: Material from acute and convalescent COVID-19 was sourced from the United States, Italy and Spain. PBMCs, B-cell-depleted T cells, or T cells provided the cDNA or gDNA that made up the material.

The CDR3 is 15 residues long. V lost 6 bases and J lost 8; bases outside the gene matches: 10. The germline CDR1 and CDR2 sequences are WSHSY and SAAADI. Sequenced by immunoSEQ multiplex PCR; TCRdb stores in-frame clones only, minus some. The sample shows about 190,000 clones, more than 70% of them seen only once. The clonotype was recovered from a woman older than 75 with active or convalescent COVID-19. The sequencing input was peripheral blood. The rearrangement links TRBV10-2 to TRBJ1-6, with 7 bases that match TRBD1. CDR3 protein: CASRSTGSRDSPLHF. The CDR3 DNA is TGCGCCAGCAGATCGACAGGGTCACGGGATTCACCCCTCCACTTT.